These 18 T cell receptor beta chains were sequenced from one sample in a study of blood T cell repertoires in COVID-19. Produced via immunoSEQ multiplex PCR; TCRdb's table is partial and in-frame only. The sample carries hundreds of thousands of clones, approximately 86% recorded once. Sequencing was done on a sample of PBMCs or T cells enriched from blood (not recorded which). The receptors derive from a woman aged 35 to 49 with acute COVID-19.

V usage is TRBV5-4 and J usage is TRBJ2-2, with TRBD1 identical over 7 bases. The junction had 16 bases not matched to a gene; V was cut back by 2 bases and J by 3 bases. The CDR3 has 19 residues. Germline loops: CDR1 SGHNT, CDR2 YYREEE (reference sequence). In nucleotides, the CDR3 is TGTGCCAGCAGCTTAGGGTGGACAGGCAAGTGGGACGACACCGGGGAGCTGTTTTTT. Translation: CASSLGWTGKWDDTGELFF.

This clone was seen a handful of times. The chain recombines TRBV9 with TRBJ1-4; possibly TRBD1 for D (6 bases). Per germline, CDR1 SGDLS and CDR2 YYNGEE. Trimming removed 4 bases from V and 4 bases from J, with 11 bases in between. The CDR3 totals 14 residues. The CDR3 here is CASSQTGDNEKLFF. CDR3 bases: TGTGCCAGCAGCCAGACAGGAGATAATGAAAAACTGTTTTTT.

This clone was detected a few times. Within the sample, other DNA sequences also encode this same CDR3. This chain connects TRBV29-1 to TRBJ2-7; D ambiguous. Trimming left V 1 base short and J 4 bases short, with 5 bases between. Germline values: CDR1 SQVTM, CDR2 ANQGSEA. CDR3 size: 11 residues. The CDR3 region is CSVEASYEQYF. The CDR3 DNA follows: TGCAGCGTTGAAGCTTCGTACGAGCAGTACTTC.

The chain employs TRBV11-3 and TRBJ2-1, with TRBD2 as a possible D gene (6 bases). V lost 5 bases, J lost 8 bases, and 16 bases lay in between. The CDR3 is made up of 14 amino acids. Germline V CDR1 and CDR2: SGHNT, YENEEA. DNA for the CDR3: TGTGCCAGCAGCCACCCCCGGGAGTGGGATGAGCAGTTCTTC. Its protein is CASSHPREWDEQFF.

The V and J genes are TRBV2 and TRBJ2-7; 12 positions match TRBD2. This CDR3 has 15 amino acids. CDR1 and CDR2 from the germline V gene are SNHLY and FYNNEI. J lost 1 base, V lost 4 bases, and 2 bases had no gene match. CDR3 amino acids: CASSGTSGKSYEQYF. The DNA for the CDR3 is TGTGCCAGCAGTGGGACTAGCGGGAAGTCCTACGAGCAGTACTTC.

The V gene is TRBV10-3, the J gene TRBJ1-5; no reliable D call. The CDR3 runs 14 residues. Germline V CDR1 and CDR2: ENHRY, SYGVKD. V lost 5 bases and J 2 bases, leaving 10 bases between the germline ends. This CDR3 is CAISSAEGNQPQHF. The CDR3 bases are TGTGCCATCAGTTCTGCGGAGGGCAATCAGCCCCAGCATTTT.

The chain couples TRBV3-1 (or the pseudogene TRBV3-2) to TRBJ2-1; D perhaps matches TRBD2 (6 bases). V was trimmed by 5 bases and J by 4 bases, leaving 15 bases between them. Germline V gene data show CDR1 as LGHDT and CDR2 as YNNKEL (reference sequence). The CDR3 has 15 amino acids. The CDR3 loop reads CASSGTPVGYNEQFF. The DNA for the CDR3 is TGTGCCAGCAGCGGGACTCCCGTGGGTTACAATGAGCAGTTCTTC.

This sequence joins TRBV10-3 and TRBJ2-1; D is perhaps TRBD1 (5 bases). Between the trimmed V and J ends, which lost 2 bases and 9 bases, there was a span of 14 bases. CDR1 and CDR2 (germline): ENHRY, SYGVKD. The CDR3 runs to 14 residues. CDR3 nucleotides: TGTGCCATCAGTGAGAGGGGCCAAGTCCGTGAGCAGTTCTTC. It codes for CAISERGQVREQFF.

The chain employs TRBV5-6 and TRBJ1-4; D is ambiguous. This CDR3 contains 15 residues. The V end lost 3 bases, the J end lost 5 bases, and 14 bases lay between the germline ends. The V gene's germline CDR1 is SGHDT and CDR2 YYEEEE. The CDR3 reads CASSSYPGANEKLFF. CDR3 sequence (DNA): TGTGCCAGCAGCTCCTATCCGGGTGCCAATGAAAAACTGTTTTTT.

The chain links TRBV9 to TRBJ2-2, with a tentative D call TRBD2 (6 bases). CDR1 and CDR2 from the germline V gene are SGDLS and YYNGEE. V was trimmed by 4 bases and J by 1 base, leaving 14 bases between them. The CDR3 consists of 16 residues. DNA for the CDR3: TGTGCCAGCAGCCGCACTACTAGCAGGAACACCGGGGAGCTGTTTTTT. It yields the protein CASSRTTSRNTGELFF.

This clone has only one observation. The chain uses TRBV9 and TRBJ2-1, with 10 bases aligning to TRBD2. The CDR3 is 18 residues long. V lost 3 bases to trimming and J lost 0 bases; unmatched junction nucleotides: 9. Germline V gene sequence: CDR1 SGDLS, CDR2 YYNGEE. The CDR3: CASSGPRTSGSSYNEQFF. CDR3 DNA: TGTGCCAGCAGCGGGCCCCGGACTAGCGGAAGCTCCTACAATGAGCAGTTCTTC.

The rearrangement links TRBV18 to TRBJ2-7; weak D call: TRBD2 (6 bases). The CDR3 has 15 residues. Germline V lookup: CDR1 KGHSH, CDR2 LQKENI. Trimming pared 2 bases from V and 6 bases from J, leaving 17 bases between. CDR3 loop: CASSPFRDWVSEQYF. CDR3 bases: TGTGCCAGCTCACCATTCCGGGACTGGGTGAGCGAGCAGTACTTC.

The rearrangement joins TRBV28 to TRBJ1-4, with 8 bases fitting TRBD1. Germline CDR1 is MDHEN and CDR2 is SYDVKM. Losses at the gene ends were 6 bases for V and 8 bases for J; bases not matched to a gene: 14. The CDR3 has 16 residues. CDR3 in DNA: TGTGCCAGCAGCTACTCAAGGGACAGGTGGGGGGAAAAACTGTTTTTT. Translating gives CASSYSRDRWGEKLFF.

This chain links TRBV5-4 with TRBJ1-2, with 10 bases that match TRBD1. The junction had 5 bases not matched to a gene; V was cut back by 3 bases and J by 3 bases. This CDR3 comprises 15 residues. Germline CDR1 is SGHNT and CDR2 is YYREEE (reference sequence). CDR3 nucleotides: TGTGCCAGCAGCTCGGAGACAGGGGGCGACTATGGCTACACCTTC. Amino acid sequence: CASSSETGGDYGYTF.

The V and J genes are TRBV19 and TRBJ2-2; 11 positions agree with TRBD2. The V and J ends lost 6 bases and 6 bases, in that order; junction bases with no gene match: 6. Germline CDR1 reads LNHDA; CDR2 reads SQIVND (reference sequence). The CDR3 sequence is 15 residues long. The CDR3 reads CASRTLAGGAGELFF. The CDR3 nucleotides read TGTGCCAGTAGAACCCTAGCGGGAGGCGCCGGGGAGCTGTTTTTT.

V gene TRBV7-2 combines with J gene TRBJ2-7; the match to TRBD2 covers 7 bases. The CDR3 length is 13 residues. Unmatched junction bases numbered 7, after V lost 5 bases and J lost 6 bases. The germline V gene encodes CDR1 SGHTA and CDR2 FQGNSA. CDR3: CASSGGLSTEQYF. In DNA, the CDR3 is TGTGCCAGCAGCGGGGGACTATCTACCGAGCAGTACTTC.

V usage is TRBV30 and J usage is TRBJ1-1; no definite D call. V was pared by 1 base and J by 8 bases, with 8 bases between. The CDR3 runs to 11 residues. Germline CDR1 GTSNPN, CDR2 SVGIG (reference sequence). In DNA form, the CDR3 reads TGTGCCTGGAGTGCGAAACGGGAAGCTTTCTTT. Protein product: CAWSAKREAFF.

The chain has TRBV14 and TRBJ2-2; 7 positions match TRBD1. Looked up from germline, CDR1 is SGHDN and CDR2 is FVKESK. The J segment lost 5 bases and the V segment lost 0 bases, leaving 6 bases of the junction unmatched. CDR3 length: 16 amino acids. CDR3 in DNA: TGTGCCAGCAGCCAAGATCCAGGGGGAAGGACCGGGGAGCTGTTTTTT. Translation: CASSQDPGGRTGELFF.